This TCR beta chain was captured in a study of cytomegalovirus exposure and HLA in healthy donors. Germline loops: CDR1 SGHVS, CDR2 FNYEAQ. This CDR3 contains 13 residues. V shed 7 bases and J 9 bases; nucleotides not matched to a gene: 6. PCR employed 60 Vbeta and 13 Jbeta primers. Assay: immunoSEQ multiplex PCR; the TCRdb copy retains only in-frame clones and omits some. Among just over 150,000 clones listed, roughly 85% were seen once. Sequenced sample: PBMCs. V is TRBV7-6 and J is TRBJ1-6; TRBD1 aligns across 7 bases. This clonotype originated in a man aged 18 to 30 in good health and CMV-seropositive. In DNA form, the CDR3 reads TGTGCCAGCACTGGGTCAGGGGGTTCACCCCTCCACTTT. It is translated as CASTGSGGSPLHF.